The sample holds many counts of the clone carrying this TCR beta chain. Its antigen is currently unknown. Template switching added a universal primer site, and cDNA bore unique molecular identifiers. TCRdb recomputed calls from the 5' RACE reads with MiXCR, one row per CDR3 protein. The table has 350,000 or so distinct CDR3 sequences, 9% to 15% seen once; the top ten hold approximately 7.6%. The data derive from a study of identical twins. General study findings and limits: Low generation-probability sequences were in excess among twin-shared out-of-frame alpha sequences. Zero-insertion analyses were open to partial confounding by invariant MAIT and iNKT cells. Fewer insertions were carried by abundant cord blood beta clonotypes, but none was seen in memory repertoires.

Germline V CDR1 and CDR2: MGHRA, YSYEKL. CDR3 length: 13 residues. V shed 4 bases and J shed 7 bases, with 11 bases lying between them. These records were also assigned to another study, of yellow fever vaccine responses in identical twins.

The sample taken for sequencing was CD8+ T cells sorted from blood. This clonotype originated in a woman in her late teens or twenties in good health. The gene calls are TRBV4-1 and TRBJ2-4, with D perhaps TRBD1 (6 bases). CDR3 residues: CASSPGTYNIQYF. The DNA for the CDR3 is TGCGCCAGCAGCCCCGGGACATATAACATTCAGTACTTC.